The 30 T cell receptor beta chains presented below share a single source sample, sequenced in a study of blood T cells in healthy people across ages. Next came a second PCR, run for about 6 to 12 cycles, which used a sample-barcoded 5' primer along with a J-beta primer mix. Each CDR3 protein gets one entry after TCRdb re-called the 5' RACE reads with MiXCR. Altogether roughly 1.9 million distinct CDR3 sequences are present, around 40% being singletons, with the ten largest covering about 23%. Sequencing used blood. The receptors here all came from a human donor in good health.

The chain recombines TRBV2 with TRBJ1-1, with TRBD1 matching over 8 bases. Germline trimming cut 4 bases from V and 10 bases from J; bases unmatched to any gene: 5. From germline, CDR1 is SNHLY and CDR2 FYNNEI. The CDR3 has 12 residues. Written as DNA, the CDR3 is TGTGCCAGCAGTGGCGACGGACAGGGAGCTTTCTTT. This codes for CASSGDGQGAFF.

This chain joins TRBV12-3 or TRBV12-4 and TRBJ2-2, with D perhaps matching TRBD2 (6 bases). This CDR3 is built from 13 residues. V was trimmed by 7 bases and J by 5 bases, leaving 11 bases between them. CDR3 sequence reads: CASNSGETGELFF. CDR3 bases: TGTGCCAGCAATTCGGGAGAAACCGGGGAGCTGTTTTTT.

This clonotype was detected a few times. The chain carries TRBV7-6 and TRBJ2-3; TRBD2 is a possible D gene (7 bases). V lost 5 bases and J 2 bases, leaving 20 bases between the germline ends. The CDR3 totals 17 residues. CDR1 is SGHVS and CDR2 is FNYEAQ in the germline V gene. CDR3 sequence: CASSPLTSGGPTDTQYF. The CDR3 DNA sequence: TGTGCCAGCAGCCCCCTCACTTCGGGGGGCCCCACAGATACGCAGTATTTT.

This clonotype was picked up a small number of times. The chain has TRBV6-2 or TRBV6-3 and TRBJ1-2; the D is unclear. The ends were cut back, 3 bases at V and 6 bases at J, with 8 bases in the middle. The CDR3 totals 12 residues. CDR1 and CDR2 from the germline V gene are MNHEY and SVGEGT. The CDR3, as DNA: TGTGCCAGCAGTTATGGAGTTCATGGCTACACCTTC. Translated: CASSYGVHGYTF.

Many counts were recorded for this clonotype. The junction departs from germline at one end; a sequencing error may be responsible. The rearrangement uses TRBV5-1 and TRBJ2-3; D not resolved. Germline CDR1 and CDR2: SGHRS and YFSETQ. The CDR3 is made up of 13 amino acids. Written as DNA, the CDR3 is TGTGCCAGCAGCCCTACTAGCACAGATACGCAGTATTTT. Translation gives CASSPTSTDTQYF.

About this clonotype: At one end the junction does not follow the germline gene, possibly because of a read error. The chain links TRBV3-1 to TRBJ2-4; D call uncertain. Germline CDR1 reads LGHDT; CDR2 reads YNNKEL (reference sequence). The CDR3 runs to 13 residues. CDR3 sequence reads: CASSQGGQNIHYF. CDR3 DNA: TGTGCCAGCAGCCAAGGAGGTCAAAACATTCATTACTTC. The full variable domain, completed using reference TRBV3-1 and TRBJ2-4, is DTAVSQTPKYLVTQMGNDKSIKCEQNLGHDTMYWYKQDSKKFLKIMFSYNNKELIINETVPNRFSPKSPDKAHLNLHINSLELGDSAVYFCASSQGGQNIHYFGAGTRLSVL.

The chain joins TRBV28 to TRBJ1-5; the match to TRBD1 covers 10 bases. CDR3 size: 20 residues. The V segment lost 2 bases and the J segment 4 bases; nucleotides outside the gene matches: 17. The germline CDR1 and CDR2 sequences are MDHEN and SYDVKM. The CDR3 reads CASSLGPGQGKGFLNQPQHF. For the CDR3, the DNA is TGTGCCAGCAGTTTAGGACCGGGACAGGGGAAGGGATTTCTAAATCAGCCCCAGCATTTT.

This clonotype has only a few counts. The chain recombines TRBV11-2 with TRBJ2-6; 7 nucleotides match TRBD1. Per the germline V gene, CDR1 is SGHAT and CDR2 is FQNNGV. The ends lost 1 base at V and 0 bases at J; junction bases unmatched: 6. The CDR3 length is 18 residues. The CDR3 sequence is CASSLGQGGSSGANVLTF. The CDR3, as DNA: TGTGCCAGCAGCTTAGGACAGGGTGGGAGCTCTGGGGCCAACGTCCTGACTTTC.

The table lists this clonotype with a few counts. The chain uses TRBV28 and TRBJ2-6; possible D gene TRBD1, 6 bases. This CDR3 has 19 residues. V dropped 5 bases and J dropped 0 bases, with 20 bases sitting between them. Germline V gene lookup returns CDR1 MDHEN and CDR2 SYDVKM. Written as DNA, the CDR3 is TGTGCCAGCAGTCCCGATGCCGGGACAATTACCTCTGGGGCCAACGTCCTGACTTTC. Residues: CASSPDAGTITSGANVLTF.

This chain links TRBV3-1 with TRBJ2-3, with TRBD2 matching 9 bases. Germline V lookup: CDR1 LGHDT, CDR2 YNNKEL (reference sequence). J was trimmed by 2 bases and V by 4 bases; bases with no gene match: 7. This CDR3 spans 16 amino acids. This CDR3 reads CASSRRLADSTDTQYF. The CDR3 bases are TGTGCCAGCAGCCGTCGACTAGCGGATTCCACAGATACGCAGTATTTT.

This chain joins TRBV7-2 and TRBJ2-5; D tentatively reads TRBD1 or TRBD2 (5 bases each). V was clipped by 2 bases and J by 11 bases, with 21 bases between them. Germline lookup yields CDR1 SGHTA and CDR2 FQGNSA. The CDR3 is made up of 15 amino acids. DNA of the CDR3: TGTGCCAGCAGCTTATTTCAGGGCGTCGTGGGGGAGCAGTACTTC. Residues: CASSLFQGVVGEQYF.

The chain couples TRBV12-3 or TRBV12-4 to TRBJ1-5; D uncertain. The CDR3 has 15 amino acids. Deletions cut 1 base from V and 4 bases from J, with 11 bases between. The CDR3 DNA is TGTGCCAGCAGTTTAGGTCGGACCGTAAATCAGCCCCAGCATTTT. Residues: CASSLGRTVNQPQHF.

This clonotype was counted a single time. This chain connects TRBV20-1 to TRBJ2-5, with D unclear. The germline gives CDR1 DFQATT, CDR2 SNEGSKA (reference sequence). V was pared by 4 bases and J by 5 bases, with 14 bases between. This CDR3 comprises 13 residues. CDR3 nucleotide sequence: TGCAGTGCTATAGTCGCCGGCCGGGAGACCCAGTACTTC. Translation gives CSAIVAGRETQYF.

J is TRBJ2-7 and V is TRBV4-2; 7 positions match TRBD1. CDR1 and CDR2 from the germline V gene are LGHNA and YNFKEQ. The CDR3 is 15 amino acids. The V segment lost 0 bases and the J segment 3 bases; nucleotides outside the gene matches: 5. CDR3 residues: CASSQEQGVRYEQYF. The CDR3 DNA follows: TGTGCCAGCAGCCAAGAGCAGGGGGTCCGCTACGAGCAGTACTTC.

This clonotype was found a few times. This rearrangement joins TRBV5-4 to TRBJ2-1; D is possibly TRBD2 (6 bases). The V gene's germline CDR1 is SGHNT and CDR2 YYREEE (reference sequence). The V end was cut by 2 bases, the J end by 7 bases, with 13 bases between. This CDR3 spans 14 amino acids. CDR3 in DNA: TGTGCCAGCAGCTTCGGGACTTCCTCAAATGAGCAGTTCTTC. Translated: CASSFGTSSNEQFF.

The chain uses TRBV20-1 and TRBJ2-5, with TRBD2 matching 7 bases. The CDR3 is 14 residues long. Trimming removed 6 bases from V and 2 bases from J; junction bases left unmatched: 9. Germline V CDR1 and CDR2: DFQATT, SNEGSKA (reference sequence). CDR3 sequence reads: CSAQFRAGQETQYF. In nucleotides, the CDR3 is TGCAGTGCACAATTCCGAGCGGGGCAAGAGACCCAGTACTTC.

In this sample, this clonotype turned up a few times. The chain employs TRBV7-8 and TRBJ2-1; D unresolved. This CDR3 is built from 14 residues. Trimming took 1 base from V and 5 from J, leaving 9 bases between them. In germline, CDR1 is SGHVS, CDR2 FQNEAQ. CDR3 nucleotides: TGTGCCAGCAGCTTAGGATTCCGTGACAATGAGCAGTTCTTC. It codes for CASSLGFRDNEQFF. The complete variable domain, with remaining parts taken from reference TRBV7-8 and TRBJ2-1, reads GAGVSQSPRYKVAKRGQDVALRCDPISGHVSLFWYQQALGQGPEFLTYFQNEAQLDKSGLPSDRFFAERPEGSVSTLKIQRTQQEDSAVYLCASSLGFRDNEQFFGPGTRLTVL.

The V call is TRBV6-2 or TRBV6-3, the J call TRBJ2-5; D is unresolved. This CDR3 is 15 amino acids long. Trimming took off 6 bases at V and 4 bases at J, with 18 bases between the two ends. Germline-derived CDR1 and CDR2 are MNHEY and SVGEGT. The CDR3 here is CASRPTGIARETQYF. CDR3 nucleotide sequence: TGTGCCAGCAGGCCCACCGGAATAGCCCGAGAGACCCAGTACTTC.

This sequence joins TRBV12-3 or TRBV12-4 and TRBJ2-5, with 8 bases identical to TRBD2. The V segment lost 6 bases and the J segment 4 bases; nucleotides outside the gene matches: 4. The CDR3 spans 13 residues. CDR3 sequence reads: CASRPGGTETQYF. The CDR3 bases are TGTGCCAGCAGGCCGGGGGGGACAGAGACCCAGTACTTC.

The CDR3 protein is CASSPTNTQGWETQYF. The CDR3 coding sequence is TGTGCCAGCAGCCCCACAAACACACAGGGGTGGGAGACCCAGTACTTC. The chain recombines TRBV6-5 with TRBJ2-5; 7 bases map to TRBD1. After removal of 6 bases from V and 5 bases from J, the junction contained 15 bases not matched to a gene. The length of the CDR3 is 16 residues. Per the germline V gene, CDR1 is MNHEY and CDR2 is SVGAGI.

This clonotype was counted a few times. The chain joins TRBV24-1 to TRBJ2-3; weak D call: TRBD2 (6 bases). The ends were cut back, 10 bases at V and 6 bases at J, with 16 bases in the middle. The CDR3 contains 13 residues. Germline values: CDR1 KGHDR, CDR2 SFDVKD. This CDR3 is CATDGGPLDTQYF. The CDR3 bases are TGTGCCACTGACGGGGGACCGCTTGATACGCAGTATTTT.

The chain couples TRBV20-1 to TRBJ2-3, with TRBD2 as a possible D gene (6 bases). CDR1 and CDR2 from the germline V gene are DFQATT and SNEGSKA (reference sequence). This CDR3 comprises 14 residues. Trimming pared 3 bases from V and 4 bases from J, leaving 14 bases between. The CDR3 DNA reads as TGCAGTGCTAGGCCGCTCGAGCGGGCAGATACGCAGTATTTT. As protein: CSARPLERADTQYF.

The sample holds many counts of this clonotype. J is TRBJ2-3 and V is TRBV29-1; D is perhaps TRBD1 (6 bases). The CDR3 is 16 residues long. Germline V CDR1 and CDR2: SQVTM, ANQGSEA. Trimming left V 0 bases short and J 2 bases short, with 15 bases between. CDR3 in DNA: TGCAGCGTTGAAGAACCCCCAGACAGGAACACAGATACGCAGTATTTT. Its protein is CSVEEPPDRNTDTQYF.

The genes are TRBV5-1 and TRBJ2-3, with 8 bases lining up with TRBD2. The CDR3 consists of 15 residues. V lost 5 bases and J lost 2; bases outside the gene matches: 7. Germline V CDR1 and CDR2: SGHRS, YFSETQ. CDR3 coding DNA: TGCGCCAGCAGTTGGAACGGGGGGGCCACAGATACGCAGTATTTT. This gives the protein CASSWNGGATDTQYF.

Notes on this clonotype: The junction departs from germline at one end; a sequencing error may be responsible. This rearrangement joins TRBV4-3 to TRBJ2-1; TRBD1 might be the D (7 bases). Per the germline V gene, CDR1 is LGHNA and CDR2 is YSLEER. The CDR3 extends over 12 amino acids. The CDR3 DNA is TGCGCCGGCAGCCCAGGGGGGAATGAGCAGTTCTTC. Protein sequence: CAGSPGGNEQFF.

This clonotype came up many times. The rearrangement joins TRBV4-2 to TRBJ2-6; TRBD1 aligns across 10 bases. Germline CDR1 LGHNA, CDR2 YNFKEQ. The CDR3 runs 16 residues. Trimming at V came to 4 bases and at J to 0 bases, leaving 0 bases not matched to a gene. CDR3 amino acids: CASSRDRGSGANVLTF. CDR3 DNA sequence: TGTGCCAGCAGCCGGGACAGGGGCTCTGGGGCCAACGTCCTGACTTTC.

This chain connects TRBV9 to TRBJ2-5, with D maybe TRBD1 (5 bases). Germline V gene sequence: CDR1 SGDLS, CDR2 YYNGEE. The V and J ends lost 4 bases and 3 bases respectively, with 16 bases between them. CDR3 length: 15 amino acids. CDR3 sequence (DNA): TGTGCCAGCAGCTCCCAGGGCCTTGTTGAAGAGACCCAGTACTTC. Translated, it gives CASSSQGLVEETQYF.

The chain is built from TRBV12-3 or TRBV12-4 and TRBJ1-2, with D possibly being TRBD1 (6 bases). Deletions cut 2 bases from V and 10 bases from J, with 17 bases between. The CDR3 sequence is 14 residues long. The chain's CDR3 is CASSLNTGSNDYTF. As DNA, the CDR3 is TGTGCCAGCAGTTTAAACACAGGGTCTAATGACTACACCTTC.

This chain links TRBV3-1 with TRBJ1-2; D gene ambiguous. The CDR3 totals 12 residues. The V end lost 3 bases, the J end lost 9 bases, and 11 bases lay between the germline ends. CDR1 and CDR2 from the germline V gene are LGHDT and YNNKEL (reference sequence). The CDR3 loop reads CASSQGEYSYTF. The CDR3 DNA follows: TGTGCCAGCAGCCAGGGCGAATATAGCTACACCTTC.

This clonotype was seen only a few times. The gene calls are TRBV5-1 and TRBJ1-1; TRBD1 might be the D (6 bases). Trimming cost V 3 bases and J 5 bases, with 23 bases left between them. Germline-derived CDR1 and CDR2 are SGHRS and YFSETQ. The CDR3 runs to 17 residues. The CDR3: CASSYGQTSWDFTEAFF. In DNA, the CDR3 is TGCGCCAGCAGCTACGGACAGACCAGTTGGGATTTTACTGAAGCTTTCTTT.